Following are 3 T cell receptor beta chains from one sample sequenced in a study of shared clonotypes between healthy human individuals. The protocol was immunoSEQ multiplex PCR, while the TCRdb copy is restricted to in-frame clones and leaves out a portion. The data show about 1,800,000 clones, with around 96% seen just once and under 1.5% held by the top ten. Naive CD8 cells lacked CD45RO, underwent positive selection for CCR7 and left out terminally differentiated effector memory CD45RA+ cells. Sequencing was carried out using naive CD8+ T cells sorted from blood. These TCRs come from a man between 18 and 35 years old in good health.

The gene calls are TRBV9 and TRBJ2-7; 11 bases are a match to TRBD2. This CDR3 region has 14 residues. The ends lost 4 bases at V and 3 bases at J; junction bases unmatched: 3. Germline V gives CDR1 SGDLS, CDR2 YYNGEE. CDR3 in amino acids: CASSSLAGVYEQYF. DNA for the CDR3: TGTGCCAGCAGCTCACTAGCGGGGGTCTACGAGCAGTACTTC.

The V call is TRBV13, the J call TRBJ2-3, with a weak D call TRBD1 (6 bases). The CDR3 totals 17 residues. V was shortened by 1 base and J by 5 bases, with 19 bases between the two germline ends. The V gene's germline CDR1 is PRHDT and CDR2 FYEKMQ (reference sequence). The CDR3 bases are TGTGCCAGCAGCTTAGTCTCCGGGCAGGGGAAAATAGATACGCAGTATTTT. Its translation: CASSLVSGQGKIDTQYF.

The chain couples TRBV6-5 to TRBJ2-5; 8 bases are a match to TRBD2. The J segment lost 1 base and the V segment lost 0 bases, leaving 4 bases of the junction unmatched. The germline CDR1 and CDR2 sequences are MNHEY and SVGAGI. This CDR3 spans 16 amino acids. The CDR3 spells CASSYSKRELQETQYF. In DNA, the CDR3 is TGTGCCAGCAGTTACTCGAAGCGGGAGCTCCAAGAGACCCAGTACTTC.